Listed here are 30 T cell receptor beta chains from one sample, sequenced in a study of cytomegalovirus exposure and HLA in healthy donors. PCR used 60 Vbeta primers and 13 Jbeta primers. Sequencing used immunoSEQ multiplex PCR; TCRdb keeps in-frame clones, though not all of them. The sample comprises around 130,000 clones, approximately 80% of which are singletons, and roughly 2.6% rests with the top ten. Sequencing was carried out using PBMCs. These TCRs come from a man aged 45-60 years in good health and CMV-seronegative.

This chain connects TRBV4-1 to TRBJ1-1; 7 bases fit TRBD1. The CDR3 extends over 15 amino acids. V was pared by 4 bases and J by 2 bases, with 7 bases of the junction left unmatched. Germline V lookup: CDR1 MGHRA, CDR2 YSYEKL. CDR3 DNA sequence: TGCGCCAGCAGCCGAGAACAGGGGCACAACACTGAAGCTTTCTTT. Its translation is CASSREQGHNTEAFF.

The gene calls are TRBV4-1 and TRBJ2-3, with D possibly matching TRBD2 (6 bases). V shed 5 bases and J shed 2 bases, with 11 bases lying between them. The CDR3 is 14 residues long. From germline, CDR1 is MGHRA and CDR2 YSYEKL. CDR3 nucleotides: TGCGCCAGCAGCGTTTCTAGCGCCACAGATACGCAGTATTTT. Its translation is CASSVSSATDTQYF.

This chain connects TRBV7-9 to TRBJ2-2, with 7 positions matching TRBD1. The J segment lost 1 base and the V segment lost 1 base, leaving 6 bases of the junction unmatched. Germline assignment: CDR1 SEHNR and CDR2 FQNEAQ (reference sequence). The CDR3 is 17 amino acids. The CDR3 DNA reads TGTGCCAGCAGCTTAGTGGTGGGGACAGAGAACACCGGGGAGCTGTTTTTT. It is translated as CASSLVVGTENTGELFF.

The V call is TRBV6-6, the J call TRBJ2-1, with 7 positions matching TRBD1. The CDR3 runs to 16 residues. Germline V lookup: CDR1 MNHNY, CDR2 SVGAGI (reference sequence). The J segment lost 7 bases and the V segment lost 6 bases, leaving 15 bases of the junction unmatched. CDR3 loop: CASRPYRVGGLNEQFF. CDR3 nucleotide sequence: TGTGCCAGCAGACCCTACAGGGTAGGGGGCTTAAATGAGCAGTTCTTC.

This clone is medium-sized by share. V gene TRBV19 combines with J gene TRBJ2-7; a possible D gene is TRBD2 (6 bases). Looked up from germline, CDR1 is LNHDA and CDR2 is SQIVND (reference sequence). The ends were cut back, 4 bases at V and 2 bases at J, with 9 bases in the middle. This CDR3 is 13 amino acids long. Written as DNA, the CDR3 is TGTGCCAGTAGTAGGACGGGAGCCTACGAGCAGTACTTC. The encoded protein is CASSRTGAYEQYF. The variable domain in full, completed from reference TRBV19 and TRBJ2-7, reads DGGITQSPKYLFRKEGQNVTLSCEQNLNHDAMYWYRQDPGQGLRLIYYSQIVNDFQKGDIAEGYSVSREKKESFPLTVTSAQKNPTAFYLCASSRTGAYEQYFGPGTRLTVT.

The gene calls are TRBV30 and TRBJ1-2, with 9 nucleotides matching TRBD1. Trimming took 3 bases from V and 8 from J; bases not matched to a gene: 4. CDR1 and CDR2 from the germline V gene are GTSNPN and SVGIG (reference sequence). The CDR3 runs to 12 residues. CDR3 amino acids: CAWRQGAFGYTF. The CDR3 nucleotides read TGTGCCTGGAGACAGGGGGCTTTCGGCTACACCTTC.

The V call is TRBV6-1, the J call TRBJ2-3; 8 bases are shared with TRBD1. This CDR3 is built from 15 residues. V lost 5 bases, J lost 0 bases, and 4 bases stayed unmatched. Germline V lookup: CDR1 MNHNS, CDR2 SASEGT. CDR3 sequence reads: CASSKTGASTDTQYF. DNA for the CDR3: TGTGCCAGCAGTAAGACAGGGGCCAGCACAGATACGCAGTATTTT.

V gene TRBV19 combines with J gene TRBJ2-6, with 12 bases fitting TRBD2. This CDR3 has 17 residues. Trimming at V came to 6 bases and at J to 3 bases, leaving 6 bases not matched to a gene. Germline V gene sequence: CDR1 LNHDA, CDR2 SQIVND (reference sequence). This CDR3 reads CASRPLAGGFGANVLTF. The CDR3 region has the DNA TGTGCCAGTAGGCCACTAGCGGGGGGCTTTGGGGCCAACGTCCTGACTTTC.

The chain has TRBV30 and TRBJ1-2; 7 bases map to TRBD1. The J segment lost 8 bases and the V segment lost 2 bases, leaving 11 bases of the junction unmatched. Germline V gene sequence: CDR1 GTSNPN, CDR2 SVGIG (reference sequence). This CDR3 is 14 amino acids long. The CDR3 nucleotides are TGTGCCTGGAGTCCCAGGACAGGTTTTAGGGGCTACACCTTC. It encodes CAWSPRTGFRGYTF.

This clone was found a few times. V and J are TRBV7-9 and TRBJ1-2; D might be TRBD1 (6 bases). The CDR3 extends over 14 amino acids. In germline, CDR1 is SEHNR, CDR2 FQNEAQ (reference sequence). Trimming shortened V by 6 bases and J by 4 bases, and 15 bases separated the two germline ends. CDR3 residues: CASSPDRNLYGYTF. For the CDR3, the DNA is TGTGCCAGCAGTCCTGACAGGAACCTCTATGGCTACACCTTC.

CDR3 bases: TGTGCCAGCAGTGCGTGGACAGGGGGTTACGAGCAGTACTTC. This sequence encodes CASSAWTGGYEQYF. The rearrangement joins TRBV27 to TRBJ2-7; 10 positions agree with TRBD1. CDR3 length equals 14 residues. V was clipped by 5 bases and J by 4 bases; unmatched bases: 5. Germline V lookup: CDR1 MNHEY, CDR2 SMNVEV (reference sequence).

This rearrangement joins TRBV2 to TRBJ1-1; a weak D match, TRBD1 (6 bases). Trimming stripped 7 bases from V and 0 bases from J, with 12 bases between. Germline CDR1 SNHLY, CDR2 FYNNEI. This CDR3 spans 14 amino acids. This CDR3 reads CASNNRALNTEAFF. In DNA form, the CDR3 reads TGTGCCAGCAACAACAGGGCATTGAACACTGAAGCTTTCTTT. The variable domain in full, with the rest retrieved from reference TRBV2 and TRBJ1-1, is EPEVTQTPSHQVTQMGQEVILRCVPISNHLYFYWYRQILGQKVEFLVSFYNNEISEKSEIFDDQFSVERPDGSNFTLKIRSTKLEDSAMYFCASNNRALNTEAFFGQGTRLTVV.

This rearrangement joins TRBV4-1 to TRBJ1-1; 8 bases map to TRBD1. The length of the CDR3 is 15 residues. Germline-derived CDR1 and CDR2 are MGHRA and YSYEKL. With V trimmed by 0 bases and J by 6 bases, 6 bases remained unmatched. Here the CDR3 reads CASSQDGQGAAEAFF. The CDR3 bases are TGCGCCAGCAGCCAAGATGGGCAGGGGGCGGCTGAAGCTTTCTTT.

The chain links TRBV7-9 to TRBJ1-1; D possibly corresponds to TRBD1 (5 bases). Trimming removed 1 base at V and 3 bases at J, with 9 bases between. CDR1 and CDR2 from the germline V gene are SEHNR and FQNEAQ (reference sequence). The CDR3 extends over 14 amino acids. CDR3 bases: TGTGCCAGCAGCTTAGTAGGCAGGGACACTGAAGCTTTCTTT. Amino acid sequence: CASSLVGRDTEAFF.

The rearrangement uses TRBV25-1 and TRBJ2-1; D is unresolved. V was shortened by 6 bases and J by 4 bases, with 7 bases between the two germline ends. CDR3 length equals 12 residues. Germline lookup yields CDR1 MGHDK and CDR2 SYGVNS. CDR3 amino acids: CASSAVYNEQFF. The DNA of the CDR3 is TGTGCCAGCAGCGCGGTGTACAATGAGCAGTTCTTC.

CDR3 bases: TGCGCCAGCAGCCAAGGACACTTTAACTATGGCTACACCTTC. Amino acid sequence: CASSQGHFNYGYTF. The rearrangement links TRBV4-1 to TRBJ1-2; D uncertain. The germline V gene encodes CDR1 MGHRA and CDR2 YSYEKL. This CDR3 contains 14 residues. V lost 1 base, J lost 1 base, and 7 bases lay in between.

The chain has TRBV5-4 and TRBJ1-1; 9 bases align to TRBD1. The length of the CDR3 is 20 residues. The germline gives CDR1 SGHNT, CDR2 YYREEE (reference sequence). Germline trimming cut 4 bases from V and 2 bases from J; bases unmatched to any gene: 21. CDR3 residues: CASSRATGGWLGGENTEAFF. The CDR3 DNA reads TGTGCCAGCAGCCGTGCTACAGGGGGCTGGCTTGGGGGGGAAAACACTGAAGCTTTCTTT.

Here the CDR3 DNA reads TGTGCCAGCAGCCATCCCTCTGCTGGGGCGGAGACCCAGTACTTC. This sequence encodes CASSHPSAGAETQYF. The chain combines TRBV4-2 with TRBJ2-5; tentatively, D is TRBD1 (5 bases). The germline gives CDR1 LGHNA, CDR2 YNFKEQ. The germline V and J ends were trimmed by 3 bases and 5 bases, with 16 bases remaining between them. The CDR3 extends over 15 amino acids.

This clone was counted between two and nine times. The CDR3 loop is CASSPSHGRLALNEQFF. Written as DNA, the CDR3 is TGCGCCAGCAGCCCCAGCCATGGGAGACTAGCACTAAATGAGCAGTTCTTC. The rearrangement joins TRBV5-1 to TRBJ2-1, with 7 bases matching TRBD2. Germline V gene lookup returns CDR1 SGHRS and CDR2 YFSETQ. The CDR3 is 17 amino acids. Trimming at V came to 4 bases and at J to 7 bases, leaving 17 bases not matched to a gene. The whole variable domain, filled in from reference TRBV5-1 and TRBJ2-1, reads KAGVTQTPRYLIKTRGQQVTLSCSPISGHRSVSWYQQTPGQGLQFLFEYFSETQRNKGNFPGRFSGRQFSNSRSEMNVSTLELGDSALYLCASSPSHGRLALNEQFFGPGTRLTVL.

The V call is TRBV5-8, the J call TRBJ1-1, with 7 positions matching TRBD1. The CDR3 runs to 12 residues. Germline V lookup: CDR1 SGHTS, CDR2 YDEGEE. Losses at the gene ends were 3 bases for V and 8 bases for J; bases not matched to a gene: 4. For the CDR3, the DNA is TGTGCCAGCAGCTCACAGGGGCCCGAAGCTTTCTTT. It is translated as CASSSQGPEAFF.

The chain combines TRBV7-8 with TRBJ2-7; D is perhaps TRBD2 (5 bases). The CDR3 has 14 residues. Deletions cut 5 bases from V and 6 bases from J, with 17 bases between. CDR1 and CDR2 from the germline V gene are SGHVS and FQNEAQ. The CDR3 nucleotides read TGTGCCAGCAGCCACCCACTGGACGGAGGCGAGCAGTACTTC. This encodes CASSHPLDGGEQYF.

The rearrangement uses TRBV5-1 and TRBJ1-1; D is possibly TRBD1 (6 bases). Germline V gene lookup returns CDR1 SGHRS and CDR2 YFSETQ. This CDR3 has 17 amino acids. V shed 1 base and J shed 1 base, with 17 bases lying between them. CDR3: CASSLRQALGPNTEAFF. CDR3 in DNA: TGCGCCAGCAGCTTGAGACAGGCCCTAGGACCGAACACTGAAGCTTTCTTT.

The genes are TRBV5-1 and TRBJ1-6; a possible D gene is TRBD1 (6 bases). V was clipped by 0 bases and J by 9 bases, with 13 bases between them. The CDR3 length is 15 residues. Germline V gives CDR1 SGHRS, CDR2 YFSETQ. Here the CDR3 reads CASSLAQGSTSPLHF. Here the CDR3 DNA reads TGCGCCAGCAGCTTGGCACAGGGTTCGACTTCACCCCTCCACTTT. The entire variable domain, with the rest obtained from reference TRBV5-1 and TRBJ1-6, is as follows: KAGVTQTPRYLIKTRGQQVTLSCSPISGHRSVSWYQQTPGQGLQFLFEYFSETQRNKGNFPGRFSGRQFSNSRSEMNVSTLELGDSALYLCASSLAQGSTSPLHFGNGTRLTVT.

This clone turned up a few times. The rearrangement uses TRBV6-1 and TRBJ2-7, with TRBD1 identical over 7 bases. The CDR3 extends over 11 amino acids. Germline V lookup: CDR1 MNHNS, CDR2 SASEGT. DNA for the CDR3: TGTGCCAGCAGTGGGACGGGACAGAATCAAGTC. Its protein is CASSGTGQNQV.

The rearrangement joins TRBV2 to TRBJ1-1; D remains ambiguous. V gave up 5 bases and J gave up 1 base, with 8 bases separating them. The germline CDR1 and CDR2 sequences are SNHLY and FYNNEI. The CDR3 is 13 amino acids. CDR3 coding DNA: TGTGCCAGCAGTTTTACACAGAACACTGAAGCTTTCTTT. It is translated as CASSFTQNTEAFF. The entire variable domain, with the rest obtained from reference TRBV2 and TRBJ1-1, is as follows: EPEVTQTPSHQVTQMGQEVILRCVPISNHLYFYWYRQILGQKVEFLVSFYNNEISEKSEIFDDQFSVERPDGSNFTLKIRSTKLEDSAMYFCASSFTQNTEAFFGQGTRLTVV.

CDR3 nucleotides: TGTGCCAGCAGTTATCTAGGAGATACGCAGTATTTT. Translated, it gives CASSYLGDTQYF. The V call is TRBV6-6, the J call TRBJ2-3; D not resolved. Trimming cost V 3 bases and J 5 bases, with 6 bases left between them. The CDR3 totals 12 residues. Germline V gene sequence: CDR1 MNHNY, CDR2 SVGAGI (reference sequence).

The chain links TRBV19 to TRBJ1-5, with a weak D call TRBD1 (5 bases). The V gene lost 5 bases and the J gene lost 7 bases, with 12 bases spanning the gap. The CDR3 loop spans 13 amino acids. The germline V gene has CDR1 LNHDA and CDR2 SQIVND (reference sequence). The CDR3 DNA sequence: TGTGCCAGTAGTTGGGGGGTAAGGCAGCCCCAGCATTTT. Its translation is CASSWGVRQPQHF.

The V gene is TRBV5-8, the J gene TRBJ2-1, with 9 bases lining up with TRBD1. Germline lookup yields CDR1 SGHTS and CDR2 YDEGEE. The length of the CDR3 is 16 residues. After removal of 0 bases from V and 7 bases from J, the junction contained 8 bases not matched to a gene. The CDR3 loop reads CASSLGSGQGLNEQFF. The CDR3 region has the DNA TGTGCCAGCAGCTTGGGATCCGGACAGGGGTTGAATGAGCAGTTCTTC. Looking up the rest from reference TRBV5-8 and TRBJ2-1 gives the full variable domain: EAGVTQSPTHLIKTRGQQATLRCSPISGHTSVYWYQQALGLGLQFLLWYDEGEERNRGNFPPRFSGRQFPNYSSELNVNALELEDSALYLCASSLGSGQGLNEQFFGPGTRLTVL.

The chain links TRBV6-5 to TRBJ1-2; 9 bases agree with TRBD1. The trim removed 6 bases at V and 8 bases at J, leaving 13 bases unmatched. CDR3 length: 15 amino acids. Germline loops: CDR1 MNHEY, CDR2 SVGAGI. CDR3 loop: CASSHGRDRVYGYTF. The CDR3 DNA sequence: TGTGCCAGCAGCCATGGTCGGGACAGGGTCTACGGCTACACCTTC.

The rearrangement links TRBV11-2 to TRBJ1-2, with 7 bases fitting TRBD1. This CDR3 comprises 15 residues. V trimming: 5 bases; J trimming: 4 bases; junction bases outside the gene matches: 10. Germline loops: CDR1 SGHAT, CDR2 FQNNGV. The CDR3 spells CASSPDWDSRYGYTF. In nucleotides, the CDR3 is TGTGCCAGCAGCCCGGATTGGGACAGTCGCTATGGCTACACCTTC.